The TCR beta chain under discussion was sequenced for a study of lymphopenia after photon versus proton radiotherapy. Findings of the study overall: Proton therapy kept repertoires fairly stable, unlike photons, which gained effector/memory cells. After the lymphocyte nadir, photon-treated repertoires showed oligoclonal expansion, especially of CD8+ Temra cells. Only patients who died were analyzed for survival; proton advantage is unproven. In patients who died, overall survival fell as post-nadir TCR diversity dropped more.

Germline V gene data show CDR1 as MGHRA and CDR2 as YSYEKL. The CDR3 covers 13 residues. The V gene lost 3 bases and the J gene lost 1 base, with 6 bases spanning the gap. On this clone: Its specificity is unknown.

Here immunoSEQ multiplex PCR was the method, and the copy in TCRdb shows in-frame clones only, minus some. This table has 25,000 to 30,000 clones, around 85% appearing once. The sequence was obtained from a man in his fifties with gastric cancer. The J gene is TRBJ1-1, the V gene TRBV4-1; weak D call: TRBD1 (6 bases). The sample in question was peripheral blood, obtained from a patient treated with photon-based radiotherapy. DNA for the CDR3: TGCGCCAGCAGCCACAGGGGGAACACTGAAGCTTTCTTT. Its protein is CASSHRGNTEAFF.